What follows are 15 T cell receptor beta chains derived from one specimen sequenced in a study of OX40 agonist ivuxolimab in advanced cancers. Repertoires were generated with immunoSEQ multiplex PCR, while TCRdb's copy carries only in-frame clones and drops some. The sample has about 48,000 clones, about 81% seen once; the top ten hold approximately 7.3%. Sequences were derived from CD4+ or CD8+ T cells sorted from blood, sampled in a trial of the OX40 agonist ivuxolimab. Receptors were obtained from an adult with an advanced solid tumor such as melanoma, head and neck, liver or kidney cancer.

This chain links TRBV5-1 with TRBJ2-1; TRBD1 aligns across 7 bases. The V and J ends lost 0 bases and 3 bases, in that order; junction bases with no gene match: 3. Germline CDR1 SGHRS, CDR2 YFSETQ. This CDR3 spans 15 amino acids. CDR3 sequence: CASSLGQGDYNEQFF. The CDR3 bases are TGCGCCAGCAGCTTGGGACAGGGTGACTACAATGAGCAGTTCTTC.

The chain's CDR3 is CASSSIPGQGPGEQYF. CDR3 in DNA: TGCGCCAGCAGCTCTATCCCGGGACAGGGACCGGGGGAGCAGTACTTC. The rearrangement joins TRBV5-1 to TRBJ2-7; 9 bases fit TRBD1. The CDR3 is 16 amino acids. Trimming removed 3 bases from V and 7 bases from J; junction bases left unmatched: 14. The germline gives CDR1 SGHRS, CDR2 YFSETQ.

This chain links TRBV11-3 with TRBJ2-2; possibly TRBD1 or TRBD2 for D (6 bases each). The CDR3 consists of 16 residues. Trimming took off 5 bases at V and 3 bases at J, with 16 bases between the two ends. The germline V gene encodes CDR1 SGHNT and CDR2 YENEEA. The CDR3 bases are TGTGCCAGCAGCGGGGGCCCGGGGGTTGACACCGGGGAGCTGTTTTTT. Its protein is CASSGGPGVDTGELFF.

The chain employs TRBV6-5 and TRBJ2-3; 7 bases are shared with TRBD1. This CDR3 region has 15 residues. Losses at the gene ends were 2 bases for V and 2 bases for J; bases not matched to a gene: 4. Germline-derived CDR1 and CDR2 are MNHEY and SVGAGI. The CDR3 nucleotides read TGTGCCAGCAGTTACCTAGACAGGGCCACAGATACGCAGTATTTT. Its protein is CASSYLDRATDTQYF.

The chain carries TRBV2 and TRBJ2-7; 10 bases fit TRBD1. Germline CDR1 SNHLY, CDR2 FYNNEI. The CDR3 is made up of 14 amino acids. J gave up 3 bases and V 6 bases, and 5 bases lay outside the gene matches. Written as DNA, the CDR3 is TGTGCCAGCAGGGGGACAGGGGACCTCTACGAGCAGTACTTC. This translates into CASRGTGDLYEQYF.

This sequence joins TRBV20-1 and TRBJ1-2; unclear D gene. Germline CDR1 is DFQATT and CDR2 is SNEGSKA (reference sequence). V shed 1 base and J shed 8 bases, with 8 bases lying between them. This CDR3 is 11 amino acids long. The DNA of the CDR3 is TGCAGTGCTAGAGTGGGAAGCGGCTACACCTTC. Its translation: CSARVGSGYTF.

In its sample, this clone was seen a few times. V and J are TRBV11-2 and TRBJ2-1; TRBD2 matches at 9 bases. J gave up 4 bases and V 5 bases, and 6 bases lay outside the gene matches. Germline CDR1 SGHAT, CDR2 FQNNGV. The CDR3 is 15 amino acids. CDR3 sequence (DNA): TGTGCCAGCAGCCAACGACTAGCGGAATACAATGAGCAGTTCTTC. It specifies CASSQRLAEYNEQFF.

This clone has only a few counts. The rearrangement links TRBV27 to TRBJ1-2, with 7 bases matching TRBD1. This CDR3 contains 15 residues. The germline CDR1 and CDR2 sequences are MNHEY and SMNVEV (reference sequence). With 1 base clipped from V and 3 bases from J, the junction kept 5 bases outside the gene matches. This CDR3 reads CASSLLFGTDYGYTF. CDR3 bases: TGTGCCAGCAGTTTATTATTCGGGACAGACTATGGCTACACCTTC.

The CDR3 bases are TGTGCCAGCAGCTTGATGACAGATACGCAGTATTTT. This codes for CASSLMTDTQYF. The chain joins TRBV5-5 to TRBJ2-3, with D hard to call. V dropped 1 base and J dropped 3 bases, with 3 bases sitting between them. Germline CDR1 reads SGHKS; CDR2 reads YYEKEE (reference sequence). CDR3 length: 12 residues.

The chain has TRBV6-1 and TRBJ2-5; tentative D call: TRBD2 (5 bases). The germline V gene encodes CDR1 MNHNS and CDR2 SASEGT. Deletions cut 8 bases from V and 3 bases from J, with 13 bases between. The CDR3 length is 13 residues. CDR3 nucleotide sequence: TGTGCCAGCGTCAGAGGGTCAGAAGAGACCCAGTACTTC. Its translation: CASVRGSEETQYF.

V usage is TRBV18 and J usage is TRBJ2-5; D remains ambiguous. This CDR3 region has 16 residues. From germline, CDR1 is KGHSH and CDR2 LQKENI. The V and J ends lost 1 base and 1 base respectively, with 13 bases between them. CDR3 sequence: CASSPRVAGPQETQYF. For the CDR3, the DNA is TGTGCCAGCTCACCACGGGTCGCAGGACCCCAAGAGACCCAGTACTTC.

The V gene is TRBV18, the J gene TRBJ1-2, with D perhaps matching TRBD1 (5 bases). The V gene's germline CDR1 is KGHSH and CDR2 LQKENI. Between the trimmed V and J ends, which lost 6 bases and 4 bases, there was a span of 18 bases. This CDR3 comprises 15 residues. The CDR3 nucleotides are TGTGCCAGCTCTATCCGGGACCAGGGTGGCTATGGCTACACCTTC. Translation gives CASSIRDQGGYGYTF.

The J gene is TRBJ1-3, the V gene TRBV5-3, with D possibly being TRBD1 (6 bases). TRBV5-3 is classed as an ORF, of uncertain function. V dropped 3 bases and J dropped 7 bases, with 14 bases sitting between them. The CDR3 extends over 14 amino acids. The CDR3 spells CARSSDSFSNTIYF. As DNA, the CDR3 is TGTGCCAGAAGCTCGGACAGTTTTTCTAACACCATATATTTT.

This clone turned up a few times. This chain uses TRBV5-1 with TRBJ2-2; D uncertain. The CDR3 has 12 residues. Germline V gives CDR1 SGHRS, CDR2 YFSETQ. Deletions cut 2 bases from V and 6 bases from J, with 5 bases between. Written as DNA, the CDR3 is TGCGCCAGCAGCTTTGGCGCCGGGGAGCTGTTTTTT. Its protein product is CASSFGAGELFF.

The rearrangement uses TRBV7-2 and TRBJ2-5, with a weak D call TRBD2 (6 bases). The J call may be faulty, since TRBJ2-7 better matches the DNA end. The CDR3 is 13 amino acids. Germline CDR1 and CDR2: SGHTA and FQGNSA. CDR3 in amino acids: CASSGTSSYEQYF. As DNA, the CDR3 is TGTGCCAGCAGCGGGACTTCGTCCTACGAGCAGTACTTC.